This TCR beta chain was documented in a study of blood T cell repertoires in COVID-19. Study-level background: The origin of the acute and convalescent COVID-19 samples was the United States, Italy and Spain. Sources were T cells, B-cell-depleted T cells, or PBMCs; the material itself was cDNA or gDNA.

Enrolled during active infection, Seattle patients were then followed longitudinally. The CDR3 extends over 17 amino acids. In germline, CDR1 is LGHDT, CDR2 YNNKEL (reference sequence). J gave up 4 bases and V 0 bases, and 10 bases lay outside the gene matches. Generated by immunoSEQ multiplex PCR, the TCRdb table keeps only in-frame clones and is missing some. Of some 500,000 clones in the sample, 85% to 90% are singletons; the top ten hold around 7.8%. Material for sequencing was peripheral blood. The clonotype comes from a woman aged 50 to 60 with COVID-19, enrolled during active disease. The chain employs TRBV3-1 (or the pseudogene TRBV3-2) and TRBJ2-3; TRBD2 matches at 7 bases. For the CDR3, the DNA is TGTGCCAGCAGCCAAGAAACGGCGGGGGAGTCCCCAGATACGCAGTATTTT. Translated, it gives CASSQETAGESPDTQYF.